This TCR beta chain was identified during a study of shared clonotypes between healthy human individuals. General observations from the study: Non-shared clonotypes displayed generation probabilities falling below those of clonotypes present in all four donors.

As regards this clone: What it recognizes is unknown. This specimen includes other DNA sequences encoding the same CDR3.

Naive CD45RA+ and memory CD45RA-negative subsets were split from CD4+ cells. The test was conducted at deep level. The repertoire was sequenced with immunoSEQ multiplex PCR; TCRdb's copy has only in-frame clones and lacks some. The sample yields about 2,500,000 clones, roughly 92% seen once. V was clipped by 0 bases and J by 7 bases; unmatched bases: 5. Germline values: CDR1 SGDLS, CDR2 YYNGEE. The CDR3 is 14 amino acids. This receptor was taken from a man younger than 35 in good health. The gene calls are TRBV9 and TRBJ1-2, with 8 bases aligning to TRBD1. Specimen: naive CD4+ T cells sorted from blood. Sample subset: CD45RA+ positively selected. CDR3 in amino acids: CASSVGQGAGGYTF. CDR3 bases: TGTGCCAGCAGCGTAGGTCAGGGGGCAGGTGGCTACACCTTC.